This record concerns one TCR beta chain sequence. Antigen unknown. The CDR3 sequence is 14 residues long. Trimming stripped 1 base from V and 7 bases from J, with 11 bases between. Per the germline V gene, CDR1 is LNHDA and CDR2 is SQIVND (reference sequence). This specimen comes from a study of multiple sclerosis patients with progressive multifocal leukoencephalopathy. Findings of the study overall: Clones expanded at PML were already present before and during natalizumab.

Time point meaning: 6 to 7 months of natalizumab therapy. Libraries were prepared by immunoSEQ multiplex PCR; TCRdb keeps only in-frame clonotypes and omits some of them. The table lists 25,000 to 35,000 clones, about 90% of them singletons. The chain is built from TRBV19 and TRBJ2-1; D unresolved. The source material was PBMCs, sampled from a patient treated with natalizumab. This sequence originates from a human donor with multiple sclerosis. CDR3 sequence reads: CASSIGPLGNEQFF. The CDR3, as DNA: TGTGCCAGTAGTATAGGTCCCTTGGGGAATGAGCAGTTCTTC.